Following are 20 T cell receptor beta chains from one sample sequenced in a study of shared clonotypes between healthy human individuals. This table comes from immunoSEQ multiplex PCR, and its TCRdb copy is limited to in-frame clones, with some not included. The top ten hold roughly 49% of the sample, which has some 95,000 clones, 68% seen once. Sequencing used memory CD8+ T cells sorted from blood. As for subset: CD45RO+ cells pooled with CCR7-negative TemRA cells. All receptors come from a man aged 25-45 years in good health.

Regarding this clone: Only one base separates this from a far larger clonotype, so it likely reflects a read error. As DNA, the CDR3 is TGCGCCAGCAGCCAAGGAGGGGCATTGAACACTGAAGCTTTCTTT. Translated, it gives CASSQGGALNTEAFF. The chain recombines TRBV4-3 with TRBJ1-1; D may be TRBD1 (5 bases). The CDR3 runs to 15 residues. Trimming cost V 1 base and J 0 bases, with 9 bases left between them. Looked up from germline, CDR1 is LGHNA and CDR2 is YSLEER.

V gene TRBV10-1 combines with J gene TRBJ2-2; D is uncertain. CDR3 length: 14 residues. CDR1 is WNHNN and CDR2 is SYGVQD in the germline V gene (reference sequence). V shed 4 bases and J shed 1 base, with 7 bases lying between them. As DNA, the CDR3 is TGCGCCAGCAGTGCGGTAAAGAACACCGGGGAGCTGTTTTTT. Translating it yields CASSAVKNTGELFF.

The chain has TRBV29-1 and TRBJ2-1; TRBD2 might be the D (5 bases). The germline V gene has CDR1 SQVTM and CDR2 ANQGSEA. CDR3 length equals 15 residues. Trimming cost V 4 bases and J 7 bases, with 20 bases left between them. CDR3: CSVARLAIGGNEQFF. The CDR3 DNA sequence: TGCAGCGTTGCTCGGTTGGCGATTGGCGGGAATGAGCAGTTCTTC.

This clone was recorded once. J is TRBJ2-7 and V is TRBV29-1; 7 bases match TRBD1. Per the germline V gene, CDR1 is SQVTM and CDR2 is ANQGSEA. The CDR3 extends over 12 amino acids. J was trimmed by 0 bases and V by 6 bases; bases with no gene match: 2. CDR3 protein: CSVGQRSYEQYF. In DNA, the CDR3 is TGCAGCGTGGGACAGCGCTCCTACGAGCAGTACTTC.

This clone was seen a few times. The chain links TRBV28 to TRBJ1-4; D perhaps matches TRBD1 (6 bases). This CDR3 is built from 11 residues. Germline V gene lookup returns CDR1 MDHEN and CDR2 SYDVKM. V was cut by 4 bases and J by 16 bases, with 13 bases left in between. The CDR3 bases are TGTGCCAGCAGTTCCGGACAGCGAGAGTTTTTT. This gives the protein CASSSGQREFF.

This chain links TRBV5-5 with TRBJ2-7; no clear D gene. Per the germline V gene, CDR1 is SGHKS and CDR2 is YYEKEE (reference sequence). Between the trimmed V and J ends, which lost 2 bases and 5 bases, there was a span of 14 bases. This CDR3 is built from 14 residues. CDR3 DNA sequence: TGTGCCAGCAGCTTATTAACGGGTGCAGACGAGCAGTACTTC. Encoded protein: CASSLLTGADEQYF. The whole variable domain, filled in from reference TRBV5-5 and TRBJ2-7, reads DAGVTQSPTHLIKTRGQQVTLRCSPISGHKSVSWYQQVLGQGPQFIFQYYEKEERGRGNFPDRFSARQFPNYSSELNVNALLLGDSALYLCASSLLTGADEQYFGPGTRLTVT.

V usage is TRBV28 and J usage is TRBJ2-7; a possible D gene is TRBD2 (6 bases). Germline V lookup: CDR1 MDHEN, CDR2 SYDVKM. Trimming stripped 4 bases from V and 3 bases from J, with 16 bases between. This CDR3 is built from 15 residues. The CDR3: CASSSPRGRLYEQYF. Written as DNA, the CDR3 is TGTGCCAGCAGTTCCCCGCGAGGGAGGCTCTACGAGCAGTACTTC. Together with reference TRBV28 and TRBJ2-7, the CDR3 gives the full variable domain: DVKVTQSSRYLVKRTGEKVFLECVQDMDHENMFWYRQDPGLGLRLIYFSYDVKMKEKGDIPEGYSVSREKKERFSLILESASTNQTSMYLCASSSPRGRLYEQYFGPGTRLTVT.

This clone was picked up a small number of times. This CDR3 is CASSQETSGSSGEYF. The CDR3 DNA reads as TGTGCCAGCAGCCAAGAGACTAGCGGGAGTTCCGGGGAGTACTTC. The rearrangement links TRBV4-2 to TRBJ2-7, with TRBD2 matching over 12 bases. CDR1 is LGHNA, CDR2 YNFKEQ, per germline. The CDR3 runs to 15 residues. The V segment lost 0 bases and the J segment 11 bases; nucleotides outside the gene matches: 8.

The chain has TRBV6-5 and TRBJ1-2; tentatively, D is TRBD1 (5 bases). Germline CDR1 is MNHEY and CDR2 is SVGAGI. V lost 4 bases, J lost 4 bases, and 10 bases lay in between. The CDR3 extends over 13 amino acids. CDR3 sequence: CASSFGALYGYTF. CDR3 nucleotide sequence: TGTGCCAGCAGTTTTGGGGCCCTCTATGGCTACACCTTC.

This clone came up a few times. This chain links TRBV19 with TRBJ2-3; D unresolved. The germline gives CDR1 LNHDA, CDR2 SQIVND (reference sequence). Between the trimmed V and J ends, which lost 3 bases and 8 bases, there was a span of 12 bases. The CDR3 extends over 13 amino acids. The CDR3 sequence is CASSMRASGTQYF. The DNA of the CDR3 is TGTGCCAGTAGTATGCGAGCGTCGGGTACGCAGTATTTT.

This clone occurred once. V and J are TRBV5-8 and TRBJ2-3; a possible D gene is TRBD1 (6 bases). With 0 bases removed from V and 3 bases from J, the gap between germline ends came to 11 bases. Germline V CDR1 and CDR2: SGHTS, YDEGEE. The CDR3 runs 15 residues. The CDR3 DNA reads TGTGCCAGCAGCTTGGCCGGGACAAAGACAGATACGCAGTATTTT. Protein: CASSLAGTKTDTQYF.

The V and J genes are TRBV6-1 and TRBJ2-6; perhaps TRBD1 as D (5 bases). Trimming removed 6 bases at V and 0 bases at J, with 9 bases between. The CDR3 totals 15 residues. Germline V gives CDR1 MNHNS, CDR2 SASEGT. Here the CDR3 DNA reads TGTGCCAGCAGGACAGCTATCTCTGGGGCCAACGTCCTGACTTTC. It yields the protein CASRTAISGANVLTF.

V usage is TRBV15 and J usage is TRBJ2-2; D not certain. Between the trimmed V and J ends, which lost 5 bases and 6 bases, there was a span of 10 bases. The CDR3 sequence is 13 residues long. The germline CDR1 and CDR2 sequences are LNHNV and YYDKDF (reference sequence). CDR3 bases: TGTGCCACCAGCCTGGCCCCTTCCGGGGAGCTGTTTTTT. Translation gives CATSLAPSGELFF.

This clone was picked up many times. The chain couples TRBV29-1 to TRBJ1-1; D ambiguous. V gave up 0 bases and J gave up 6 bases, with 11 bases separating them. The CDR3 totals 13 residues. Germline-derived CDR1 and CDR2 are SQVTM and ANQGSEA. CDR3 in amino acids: CSVEEVQTSEAFF. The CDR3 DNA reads TGCAGCGTTGAAGAAGTCCAGACTTCTGAAGCTTTCTTT.

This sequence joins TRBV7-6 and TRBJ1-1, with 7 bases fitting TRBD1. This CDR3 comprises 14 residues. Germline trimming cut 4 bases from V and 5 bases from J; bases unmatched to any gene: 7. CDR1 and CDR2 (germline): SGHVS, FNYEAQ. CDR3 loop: CASSSGDRATEAFF. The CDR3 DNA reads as TGTGCCAGCAGCTCAGGCGACAGGGCGACTGAAGCTTTCTTT.

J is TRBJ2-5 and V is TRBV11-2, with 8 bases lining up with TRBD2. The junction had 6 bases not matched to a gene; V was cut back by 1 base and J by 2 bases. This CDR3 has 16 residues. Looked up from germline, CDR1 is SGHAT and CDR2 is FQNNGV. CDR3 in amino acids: CASSLGIAGFQETQYF. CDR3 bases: TGTGCCAGCAGCTTAGGGATAGCGGGGTTTCAAGAGACCCAGTACTTC.

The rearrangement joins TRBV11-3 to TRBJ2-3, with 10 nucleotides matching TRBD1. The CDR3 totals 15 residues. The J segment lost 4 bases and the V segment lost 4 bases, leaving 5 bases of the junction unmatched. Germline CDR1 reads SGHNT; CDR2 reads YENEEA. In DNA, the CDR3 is TGTGCCAGCAGCTCCCGACAGGGGGCATCAGATACGCAGTATTTT. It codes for CASSSRQGASDTQYF.

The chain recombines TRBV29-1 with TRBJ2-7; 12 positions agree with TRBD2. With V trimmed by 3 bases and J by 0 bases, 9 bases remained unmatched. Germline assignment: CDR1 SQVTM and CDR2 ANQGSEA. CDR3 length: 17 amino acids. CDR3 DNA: TGCAGCGTTGAGGCTAGCGGGAGGGGGCTTTACTCCTACGAGCAGTACTTC. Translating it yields CSVEASGRGLYSYEQYF.

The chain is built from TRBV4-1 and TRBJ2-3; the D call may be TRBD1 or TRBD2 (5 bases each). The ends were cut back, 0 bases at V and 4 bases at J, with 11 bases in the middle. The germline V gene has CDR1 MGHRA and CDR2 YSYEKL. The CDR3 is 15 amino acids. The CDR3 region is CASSQDLGVADTQYF. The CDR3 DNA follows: TGCGCCAGCAGCCAAGATTTGGGGGTGGCAGATACGCAGTATTTT.

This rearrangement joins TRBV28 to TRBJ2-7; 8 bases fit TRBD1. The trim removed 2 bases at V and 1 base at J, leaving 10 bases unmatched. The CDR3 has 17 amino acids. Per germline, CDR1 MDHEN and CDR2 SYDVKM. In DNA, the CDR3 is TGTGCCAGCAGTTTAACTTCGGGACAGGAGTTATCCTACGAGCAGTACTTC. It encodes CASSLTSGQELSYEQYF.